This entry describes one T cell receptor (beta chain). The target antigen is unknown. This sample stems from a study of cytomegalovirus exposure and HLA in healthy donors. The study's findings and limits: Overall, approximately 150 TCR beta chains were annotated as cytomegalovirus-associated.

The CDR3 length is 16 residues. Germline V gives CDR1 WNHNN, CDR2 SYGVQD (reference sequence). V dropped 0 bases and J dropped 5; count of bases not matched to a gene: 9. 13 Jbeta primers and 60 Vbeta primers were used for the PCR. Produced via immunoSEQ multiplex PCR; TCRdb's table is partial and in-frame only. The table lists about 110,000 clones, roughly 70% of them singletons, with less than 15% in the top ten. The source material was PBMCs. The V and J genes are TRBV10-1 and TRBJ2-7, with 8 bases that match TRBD2. The clonotype comes from a woman in her thirties or forties in good health and CMV-seropositive. The chain's CDR3 is CASSESEGTSSHEQYF. The DNA for the CDR3 is TGCGCCAGCAGTGAGTCGGAGGGGACTAGTTCCCACGAGCAGTACTTC.